This TCR beta chain comes out of a study of T cell changes during pregnancy in multiple sclerosis. TCRdb keeps only in-frame clones here, not all; method: immunoSEQ multiplex PCR. The sample yields 30,000 to 45,000 clones, approximately 85% seen once. V lost 3 bases and J 4 bases, leaving 19 bases between the germline ends. The CDR3 totals 17 residues. Germline loops: CDR1 MDHEN, CDR2 SYDVKM. The sample was CD4+ T cells from peripheral blood mononuclear cells, taken before pregnancy. The chain carries TRBV28 and TRBJ2-1, with a possible D match to TRBD2 (5 bases). The receptor comes from a female donor with multiple sclerosis, enrolled in a pregnancy study. The CDR3 region has the DNA TGTGCCAGCAGTTTCCAAACCGGACTGGTCCAGTACAATGAGCAGTTCTTC. Translated, it gives CASSFQTGLVQYNEQFF.